This T cell receptor beta chain comes out of a study of a mutant IDH1 vaccine in newly diagnosed glioma. Across the whole study: Eight vaccine doses were administered to patients at weeks 1, 3, 5, 7, 11, 15, 19 and 23. Treated patients showed a male proportion of around 62%, a female proportion of around 40%, and a mean age of about 41 years. Antecedent treatment encompassed radiotherapy, temozolomide, or their combination; the majority received both.

Clones were sequenced by immunoSEQ multiplex PCR, and TCRdb holds only the in-frame ones, with some missing. The data contain fewer than 35,000 clones, about 90% of them singletons. A word on this clone: Its antigen is not known.

Time point denoted: week 11, during vaccination. Vaccination comprised doses that each held 300 ug of mutant IDH1 20-mer peptide, plus topical imiquimod. In every donor, the tumor was a new WHO grade 3 or 4 IDH1-mutant, ATRX-lost astrocytoma. There are 15 residues in the CDR3. V lost 2 bases, J lost 2 bases, and 4 bases stayed unmatched. CDR1 and CDR2 (germline): SGHNT, YYREEE (reference sequence). The chain employs TRBV5-4 and TRBJ2-3, with 8 bases fitting TRBD1. This receptor was obtained from a man between 18 and 29 years old with glioma. Sequenced material: PBMCs, taken from a glioma patient whose treatment included an IDH1 peptide vaccine. CDR3 nucleotides: TGTGCCAGCAGCTTCGGACAGGGCGACACAGATACGCAGTATTTT. It codes for CASSFGQGDTDTQYF. Complete variable domain (other parts from reference TRBV5-4 and TRBJ2-3): ETGVTQSPTHLIKTRGQQVTLRCSSQSGHNTVSWYQQALGQGPQFIFQYYREEENGRGNFPPRFSGLQFPNYSSELNVNALELDDSALYLCASSFGQGDTDTQYFGPGTRLTVL.